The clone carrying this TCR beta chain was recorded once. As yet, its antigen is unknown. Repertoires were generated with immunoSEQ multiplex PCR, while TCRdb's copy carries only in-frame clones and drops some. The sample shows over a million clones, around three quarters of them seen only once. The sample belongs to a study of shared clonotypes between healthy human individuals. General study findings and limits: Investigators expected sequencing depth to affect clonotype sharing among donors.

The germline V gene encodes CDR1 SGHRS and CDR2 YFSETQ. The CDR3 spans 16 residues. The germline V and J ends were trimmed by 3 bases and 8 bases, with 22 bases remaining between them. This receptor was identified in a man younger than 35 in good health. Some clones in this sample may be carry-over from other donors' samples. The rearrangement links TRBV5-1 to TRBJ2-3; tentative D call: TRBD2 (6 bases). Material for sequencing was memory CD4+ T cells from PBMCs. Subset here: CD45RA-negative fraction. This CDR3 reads CASSSPGGLDGATQYF. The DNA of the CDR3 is TGCGCCAGCAGCTCCCCAGGAGGGTTGGATGGGGCTACGCAGTATTTT.